This T cell receptor (beta chain) was recovered during a study of OX40 agonist ivuxolimab in advanced cancers. Some background on the complete study: Ivuxolimab, which targeted the costimulatory receptor OX40 (CD134), was an agonistic, fully human IgG2 monoclonal antibody. Intravenous ivuxolimab was administered to patients every 2 weeks at six dose levels: 0.01, 0.1, 0.3, 1.5, 3 and 10 mg/kg. Of the roughly 52 dose-escalation patients, hepatocellular carcinoma was present in around 20, melanoma in some 15, renal cell carcinoma in 9 and head and neck cancer in 9. The dose-escalation cohort was 82.7% male with a mean age of roughly 60 years, ranging from roughly 23 to 79. Prior anti-PD-1, anti-PD-L1 or anti-CTLA-4 therapy was permitted, and 40% to 50% of dose-escalation patients had received checkpoint inhibitors. Three dose-escalation patients achieved partial responses, one with hepatocellular carcinoma and two with cutaneous melanoma. The purpose of peripheral TCRbeta sequencing was to test whether ivuxolimab changed TCR sequence diversity and led to clonal T-cell expansion. The paper reports the monotherapy dose-escalation portion (N of about 52 patients) of the phase I ivuxolimab trial.

Patients with autoimmune disease history or receiving systemic immunosuppression were excluded from the trial. Peripheral blood for TCR sequencing was drawn from every dose cohort at baseline, at cycle 4 day 1 and at cycle 7 day 1. The samples were drawn from a first-in-human, open-label, multicenter phase I dose-escalation trial of ivuxolimab. The trial enrolled adults with locally advanced or metastatic head and neck squamous cell, hepatocellular, melanoma or renal cell carcinoma. Before TCR sequencing, CD4+ and CD8+ T cells were separately sorted from peripheral blood. The germline V gene specifies ENHRY as CDR1 and SYGVKD as CDR2. The trim is 3 bases for V and 4 bases for J, with a gap of 16 bases between the germline ends. The CDR3 measures 16 amino acids from cysteine to phenylalanine. Kept here is only the CDR3 DNA, which spans 48 bases and is read in frame from base 1. For sequencing of the TCRbeta CDR3 region, genomic DNA was extracted from the sorted cells. The immunoSEQ Assay was used to sequence the TCRbeta CDR3 regions. Held by TCRdb, this immuneACCESS table contains in-frame sequences only and omits some clones. Under half of the omission traces to an unresolved V gene where checked; the cause of the rest is unknown. Present in this sample are approximately 65,000 clones, about nine tenths of which were seen just once. The ten largest clonotypes hold around 1% of the sample.

What the research found in general, with its limitations: On average, CD8+ T cells showed more expanded clones than CD4+ T cells after ivuxolimab. Partial responders in the 0.1-3.0 mg/kg groups had among the lowest normalized peripheral clonal expansion, especially among CD8+ T cells. Low levels of normalized T-cell clonal expansion were also shown by some nonresponding patients. Antigen specificity was not determined for the clonally expanded peripheral T cells. At doses from 0.1 to 3.0 mg/kg, clonal expansion was seen in both CD4+ and CD8+ blood T cells between baseline and week 6.

With respect to this clone: No antigen is known for it. Base quality data are lacking; no much larger clone is found one base away.

The source material was CD4+ or CD8+ T cells sorted from blood, sampled in a trial of the OX40 agonist ivuxolimab. The TCR was taken from an adult with an advanced solid tumor such as melanoma, head and neck, liver or kidney cancer. The sequence is built from TRBV10-3 and TRBJ2-1; the D element might be TRBD1 or TRBD2, as each aligns at 5 bases. In nucleotide form, the sequence is TGTGCCATCAGTGATCCTAGAGGGGAGCTGTACAATGAGCAGTTCTTC. Translated, it reads CAISDPRGELYNEQFF.